A single sample is the source of the 22 T cell receptor beta chains below, sequenced in a study of cytomegalovirus exposure and HLA in healthy donors. Method: immunoSEQ multiplex PCR; TCRdb's copy keeps in-frame clones and lacks some. The table records roughly 150,000 clones, approximately 81% of them present only once. Input material: PBMCs. All receptors derive from a man aged 25-45 years in good health and CMV-seropositive.

The chain combines TRBV5-6 with TRBJ2-1; 7 nucleotides match TRBD2. CDR1 and CDR2 from the germline V gene are SGHDT and YYEEEE. The CDR3 consists of 16 residues. J was trimmed by 3 bases and V by 0 bases; bases with no gene match: 6. This chain's CDR3 is CASSLGYGRNYNEQFF. For the CDR3, the DNA is TGTGCCAGCAGCTTGGGCTACGGGAGGAACTACAATGAGCAGTTCTTC.

This chain joins TRBV6-5 and TRBJ2-3; D remains ambiguous. CDR3 length: 14 amino acids. V lost 0 bases to trimming and J lost 1 base, with 5 bases between them. Germline V lookup: CDR1 MNHEY, CDR2 SVGAGI. This CDR3 reads CASSYSYRTDTQYF. In DNA form, the CDR3 reads TGTGCCAGCAGTTACTCCTACCGCACAGATACGCAGTATTTT.

The chain combines TRBV15 with TRBJ1-2, with a weak D call TRBD1 (6 bases). Germline loops: CDR1 LNHNV, CDR2 YYDKDF (reference sequence). The CDR3 contains 13 residues. V was shortened by 1 base and J by 4 bases, with 7 bases between the two germline ends. The CDR3 DNA reads as TGTGCCACCAGCAGAGGAGGGGGCTATGGCTACACCTTC. As protein: CATSRGGGYGYTF.

This rearrangement joins TRBV5-1 to TRBJ1-2; TRBD1 is a possible D gene (6 bases). The CDR3 has 15 amino acids. V was cut by 0 bases and J by 4 bases, with 13 bases left in between. Germline V gene data show CDR1 as SGHRS and CDR2 as YFSETQ. The chain's CDR3 is CASSLVWGLGYGYTF. CDR3 coding DNA: TGCGCCAGCAGCTTGGTTTGGGGGCTCGGCTATGGCTACACCTTC.

V and J are TRBV10-2 and TRBJ2-1; D is unclear. Germline V gives CDR1 WSHSY, CDR2 SAAADI. The V end lost 3 bases, the J end lost 0 bases, and 6 bases lay between the germline ends. The CDR3 length is 14 residues. This CDR3 reads CASSDRSSYNEQFF. The CDR3 nucleotides read TGCGCCAGCAGTGACCGTAGCTCCTACAATGAGCAGTTCTTC.

Points on this clone: At the DNA level, this CDR3 is encoded by other sequences in the same sample as well. J is TRBJ1-4 and V is TRBV6-5; D unclear. This CDR3 region has 14 residues. CDR1 and CDR2 from the germline V gene are MNHEY and SVGAGI. The V end lost 5 bases, the J end lost 5 bases, and 12 bases lay between the germline ends. In DNA, the CDR3 is TGTGCCAGCAGTAGAACAGTTAACAATGAAAAACTGTTTTTT. Its translation: CASSRTVNNEKLFF.

V is TRBV18 and J is TRBJ2-1; 12 bases align to TRBD2. The germline CDR1 and CDR2 sequences are KGHSH and LQKENI. This CDR3 has 15 residues. V trimming: 3 bases; J trimming: 4 bases; junction bases outside the gene matches: 1. CDR3 sequence (DNA): TGTGCCAGCTCACCTGGGACTAGCGGGTACAATGAGCAGTTCTTC. Amino acid sequence: CASSPGTSGYNEQFF. Full variable domain (rest looked up from reference TRBV18 and TRBJ2-1): NAGVMQNPRHLVRRRGQEARLRCSPMKGHSHVYWYRQLPEEGLKFMVYLQKENIIDESGMPKERFSAEFPKEGPSILRIQQVVRGDSAAYFCASSPGTSGYNEQFFGPGTRLTVL.

The chain carries TRBV18 and TRBJ1-1, with D perhaps matching TRBD1 (5 bases). The V end lost 4 bases, the J end lost 1 base, and 13 bases lay between the germline ends. CDR3 length: 15 residues. Looked up from germline, CDR1 is KGHSH and CDR2 is LQKENI. The CDR3 region is CASSRNTGANTEAFF. The CDR3 bases are TGTGCCAGCTCACGAAACACAGGCGCGAACACTGAAGCTTTCTTT.

J is TRBJ2-1 and V is TRBV19; 12 positions match TRBD2. The V segment lost 1 base and the J segment 1 base; nucleotides outside the gene matches: 5. The CDR3 totals 18 residues. CDR1 and CDR2 from the germline V gene are LNHDA and SQIVND (reference sequence). CDR3 in DNA: TGTGCCAGTAGTATAGGGCTAGCGGGAGGGTATTCCTACAATGAGCAGTTCTTC. Translation: CASSIGLAGGYSYNEQFF. Full variable domain (missing parts from reference TRBV19 and TRBJ2-1): DGGITQSPKYLFRKEGQNVTLSCEQNLNHDAMYWYRQDPGQGLRLIYYSQIVNDFQKGDIAEGYSVSREKKESFPLTVTSAQKNPTAFYLCASSIGLAGGYSYNEQFFGPGTRLTVL.

The gene calls are TRBV2 and TRBJ2-7; tentative D call: TRBD1 (5 bases). Germline V gene lookup returns CDR1 SNHLY and CDR2 FYNNEI. The germline V and J ends were trimmed by 4 bases and 4 bases, with 11 bases remaining between them. CDR3 length: 13 amino acids. The CDR3 nucleotides read TGTGCCAGCAGTGCGGCCAGGGAATACGAGCAGTACTTC. Residues: CASSAAREYEQYF. The full variable domain, rest sourced from reference TRBV2 and TRBJ2-7, is EPEVTQTPSHQVTQMGQEVILRCVPISNHLYFYWYRQILGQKVEFLVSFYNNEISEKSEIFDDQFSVERPDGSNFTLKIRSTKLEDSAMYFCASSAAREYEQYFGPGTRLTVT.

In DNA, the CDR3 is TGCGCCAGCAGCTTATCCCCGGGAGGGCAAGAGACCCAGTACTTC. Amino acids: CASSLSPGGQETQYF. The chain couples TRBV5-1 to TRBJ2-5; TRBD2 matches at 8 bases. CDR1 is SGHRS, CDR2 YFSETQ, per germline. This CDR3 is 15 amino acids long. V shed 2 bases, J shed 2 bases, and the junction held 5 bases outside the gene matches. The whole variable domain, filled in from reference TRBV5-1 and TRBJ2-5, reads KAGVTQTPRYLIKTRGQQVTLSCSPISGHRSVSWYQQTPGQGLQFLFEYFSETQRNKGNFPGRFSGRQFSNSRSEMNVSTLELGDSALYLCASSLSPGGQETQYFGPGTRLLVL.

The chain uses TRBV6-5 and TRBJ2-7, with D perhaps TRBD1 (5 bases). CDR1 and CDR2 (germline): MNHEY, SVGAGI. V was pared by 4 bases and J by 4 bases, with 11 bases between. CDR3 length equals 13 residues. CDR3 in amino acids: CASSLEPGYEQYF. For the CDR3, the DNA is TGTGCCAGCAGTTTGGAACCAGGGTACGAGCAGTACTTC.

The genes are TRBV19 and TRBJ1-1; 7 nucleotides line up with TRBD1. The CDR3 contains 13 residues. With V trimmed by 5 bases and J by 3 bases, 3 bases remained unmatched. Germline V CDR1 and CDR2: LNHDA, SQIVND (reference sequence). The CDR3 nucleotides are TGTGCCAGTAGTCCTACAGGGGACACTGAAGCTTTCTTT. The encoded protein is CASSPTGDTEAFF.

This chain connects TRBV5-6 to TRBJ1-2; D might be TRBD1 (6 bases). The CDR3 covers 14 residues. Germline V CDR1 and CDR2: SGHDT, YYEEEE. V lost 4 bases and J lost 3, with 13 bases in between. The CDR3 loop reads CASSQDRRDYGYTF. The CDR3 DNA follows: TGTGCCAGCAGCCAAGACAGGCGCGACTATGGCTACACCTTC.

The chain links TRBV27 to TRBJ2-1, with 10 bases lining up with TRBD1. The CDR3 has 14 residues. J was trimmed by 6 bases and V by 7 bases; bases with no gene match: 6. CDR1 MNHEY and CDR2 SMNVEV come from the germline V gene (reference sequence). CDR3 protein: CASTRQGAVNEQFF. The CDR3 DNA reads as TGTGCCAGCACCCGACAGGGGGCTGTCAATGAGCAGTTCTTC.

This chain connects TRBV5-4 to TRBJ2-5; TRBD2 is a possible D gene (6 bases). The V end lost 0 bases, the J end lost 5 bases, and 8 bases lay between the germline ends. Per the germline V gene, CDR1 is SGHNT and CDR2 is YYREEE (reference sequence). The CDR3 extends over 13 amino acids. CDR3 loop: CASSLEGGETQYF. The DNA for the CDR3 is TGTGCCAGCAGCTTGGAGGGAGGTGAGACCCAGTACTTC.

The table lists this clone with a count of one. This sequence joins TRBV11-1 and TRBJ2-1; 12 nucleotides match TRBD2. V lost 5 bases, J lost 8 bases, and 7 bases stayed unmatched. Germline V gene lookup returns CDR1 SGHAT and CDR2 FQDESV (reference sequence). CDR3 length: 15 residues. The CDR3 coding sequence is TGTGCCAGCAGCCGACTAGCGGGAGTTCAGGATGAGCAGTTCTTC. Its protein product is CASSRLAGVQDEQFF.

The V gene is TRBV2, the J gene TRBJ2-1, with D maybe TRBD2 (6 bases). The CDR3 has 16 amino acids. V lost 4 bases and J lost 4, with 17 bases in between. The germline gives CDR1 SNHLY, CDR2 FYNNEI. CDR3 DNA: TGTGCCAGCAGTGCGGGAAAAGGGGCGGGGTACAATGAGCAGTTCTTC. Its translation is CASSAGKGAGYNEQFF.

This clone was seen a single time. The gene calls are TRBV7-8 and TRBJ2-1, with a tentative D call TRBD2 (5 bases). V lost 8 bases to trimming and J lost 7 bases, with 18 bases between them. The CDR3 is 14 amino acids. Germline assignment: CDR1 SGHVS and CDR2 FQNEAQ. The CDR3 reads CASLRIGRTNEQFF. DNA of the CDR3: TGTGCCAGCCTCAGGATTGGGAGAACAAATGAGCAGTTCTTC.

This clone was counted between two and nine times. The chain has TRBV6-5 and TRBJ1-2, with 9 positions matching TRBD1. Trimming at V came to 6 bases and at J to 7 bases, leaving 6 bases not matched to a gene. Looked up from germline, CDR1 is MNHEY and CDR2 is SVGAGI. This CDR3 has 13 residues. CDR3 in amino acids: CASRLGQGGGYTF. As DNA, the CDR3 is TGTGCCAGCAGACTGGGACAGGGTGGTGGCTACACCTTC.

The rearrangement uses TRBV7-9 and TRBJ1-2; D may be TRBD1 (6 bases). The CDR3 contains 13 residues. V was clipped by 3 bases and J by 4 bases, with 9 bases between them. CDR1 SEHNR and CDR2 FQNEAQ come from the germline V gene (reference sequence). CDR3: CASSFQGSYGYTF. The CDR3 DNA reads TGTGCCAGCAGCTTTCAGGGGAGCTATGGCTACACCTTC. The variable domain in full, completed from reference TRBV7-9 and TRBJ1-2, reads DTGVSQNPRHKITKRGQNVTFRCDPISEHNRLYWYRQTLGQGPEFLTYFQNEAQLEKSRLLSDRFSAERPKGSFSTLEIQRTEQGDSAMYLCASSFQGSYGYTFGSGTRLTVV.

This rearrangement joins TRBV29-1 to TRBJ1-1; D uncertain. This CDR3 has 13 residues. Trimming removed 3 bases at V and 5 bases at J, with 13 bases between. Germline-derived CDR1 and CDR2 are SQVTM and ANQGSEA. CDR3 region: CSVEWSGETEAFF. For the CDR3, the DNA is TGCAGCGTTGAGTGGTCAGGTGAGACTGAAGCTTTCTTT.